This is a list of T cell receptor beta chains from one sample in a study of cytotoxic CD8 clonotypes in ibrutinib-treated CLL. Clones were read by immunoSEQ multiplex PCR, and TCRdb kept only the in-frame ones, dropping some. In the table there are nearly 300,000 clones, around 77% of which are singletons. The sample here was PBMCs, taken at disease progression, from a patient treated with ibrutinib. The receptors shown here come from a human donor with chronic lymphocytic leukemia. CDR3s include the opening cysteine and the closing phenylalanine or tryptophan. D genes are given only for firm matches. The size entry is marked missing in some rows and otherwise reads once, few, many or a size class.

abundance,j_gene,d_gene,v_gene,CDR3aa,CDR3nt
-,TRBJ2-5,TRBD1,TRBV6-6,CASSRDRGSEETQYF,TGTGCCAGCAGCCGGGACAGGGGGTCGGAAGAGACCCAGTACTTC
-,TRBJ2-7,TRBD2,TRBV6-5,CASSYGAGGTREQYF,TGTGCCAGCAGTTACGGGGCGGGGGGGACTCGCGAGCAGTACTTC
-,TRBJ1-3,-,TRBV5-6,CASSSSRISGNTIYF,TGTGCCAGCTCCTCCTCCAGAATCTCTGGAAACACCATATATTTT
-,TRBJ2-5,TRBD2,TRBV5-1,CASSIGLAGGTETQYF,TGCGCCAGCAGCATCGGACTAGCGGGGGGCACAGAGACCCAGTACTTC
-,TRBJ2-2,TRBD1,TRBV12-5,CASGRTGPNTGELFF,TGTGCTAGTGGCAGGACAGGCCCGAACACCGGGGAGCTGTTTTTT
-,TRBJ2-7,TRBD2,TRBV9,CASSVALSGGAYEQYF,TGTGCCAGCAGCGTAGCGCTTAGCGGGGGGGCTTACGAGCAGTACTTC
-,TRBJ2-5,-,TRBV5-1,CASSLGGRAEETQYF,TGCGCCAGCAGCTTGGGTGGCAGGGCAGAAGAGACCCAGTACTTC
-,TRBJ2-7,TRBD1,TRBV29-1,CSVEGRGYEQYF,TGCAGCGTTGAAGGCAGGGGGTACGAGCAGTACTTC
-,TRBJ2-1,-,TRBV4-1,CASSQDGRGFHNEQFF,TGCGCCAGCAGCCAAGATGGCAGGGGTTTCCACAATGAGCAGTTCTTC
-,TRBJ2-2,-,TRBV5-4,CASSPVAGELFF,TGTGCCAGCAGCCCGGTTGCAGGGGAGCTGTTTTTT
-,TRBJ1-4,-,TRBV2,CASSARGENEKLFF,TGTGCCAGCAGTGCACGGGGTGAAAATGAAAAACTGTTTTTT
-,TRBJ2-7,TRBD2,TRBV7-2,CASSLGPGLAYEQYF,TGTGCCAGCAGCTTAGGGCCGGGACTAGCCTACGAGCAGTACTTC
-,TRBJ2-2,-,TRBV7-8,CASTLGRGQSYLSTGELFF,TGTGCCAGCACCCTAGGGAGGGGGCAGAGCTACTTGAGCACCGGGGAGCTGTTTTTT
-,TRBJ1-6,TRBD1,TRBV5-6,CASSQQGLSASPLHF,TGTGCCAGCAGCCAACAGGGGTTATCGGCTTCACCCCTCCACTTT
-,TRBJ1-2,-,TRBV5-4,CATRVGYRLDYGYTF,TGTGCCACGAGAGTGGGGTATAGGCTGGACTATGGCTACACCTTC
-,TRBJ2-4,TRBD2,TRBV5-1,CASSSRAGDYNIQYF,TGCGCCAGCAGCTCCCGGGCGGGAGATTATAACATTCAGTACTTC
-,TRBJ2-7,-,TRBV6-1,CASKQVGGDEQYF,TGTGCCAGCAAACAGGTGGGAGGAGACGAGCAGTACTTC
-,TRBJ2-7,TRBD2,TRBV2,CASSVAGSSGEQYF,TGTGCCAGCAGTGTAGCGGGATCGTCGGGAGAGCAGTACTTC
-,TRBJ2-3,TRBD1,TRBV11-3,CASSPGDRGTDTQYF,TGTGCCAGCAGCCCGGGGGACAGGGGGACAGATACGCAGTATTTT
few,TRBJ1-2,-,TRBV2,CASSVPDRLGYTF,TGTGCCAGCAGTGTTCCTGACAGGCTTGGCTACACCTTC
-,TRBJ1-5,-,TRBV5-6,CASSLGSQPQHF,TGTGCCAGCAGCTTGGGGTCTCAGCCCCAGCATTTT
-,TRBJ1-2,-,TRBV6-5,CASPVAGESGYTF,TGTGCCAGCCCAGTGGCAGGGGAGTCTGGCTACACCTTC
few,TRBJ2-1,-,TRBV28,CASSYSGSSYNEQFF,TGTGCCAGCAGTTATAGCGGAAGCTCCTACAATGAGCAGTTCTTC
few,TRBJ1-3,-,TRBV11-3,CASSSQAQGEVWHTIYF,TGTGCCAGCAGCTCCCAGGCGCAGGGAGAGGTGTGGCACACCATATATTTT
-,TRBJ2-5,TRBD1,TRBV29-1,CSVNRGRETQYF,TGCAGCGTTAACAGGGGGCGGGAGACCCAGTACTTC
-,TRBJ2-3,-,TRBV7-9,CASSDGYTDTQYF,TGTGCCAGCAGCGACGGATACACAGATACGCAGTATTTT
once,TRBJ1-3,-,TRBV11-2,CASSLEDSYSGNTIYF,TGTGCCAGCAGCTTAGAAGATAGTTACTCTGGAAACACCATATATTTT
-,TRBJ2-2,-,TRBV19,CASSIAGYTGELFF,TGTGCCAGTAGTATTGCGGGGTACACCGGGGAGCTGTTTTTT